A selection of T cell receptor beta chains follows, all from one sample in a study of blood T cell repertoires in COVID-19. The data were produced by immunoSEQ multiplex PCR, yet TCRdb's version contains in-frame clones alone and is incomplete. Of fewer than 400,000 clones in the sample, 75% to 90% were seen once. Specimen: PBMCs or T cells enriched from blood (not recorded which). The receptors derive from a woman aged 30 to 39 who had been exposed to COVID-19. CDR3s include the opening cysteine and the closing phenylalanine or tryptophan. The D gene is left open where the match is weak. Clone size is not always given. Where it is, it says once, few, many or a class for expanded clones.

CDR3 protein,CDR3 DNA,V gene,clone size,D gene,J gene,CDR3 length
CASSLSDRAGTEAFF,TGTGCCAGCAGCTTGTCCGACAGGGCAGGTACTGAAGCTTTCTTT,TRBV5-6,-,TRBD1,TRBJ1-1,15
CASSQNLGRRKETQYF,TGTGCCAGCAGCCAGAACTTGGGGCGTCGGAAGGAGACCCAGTACTTC,TRBV3-1/TRBV3-2,-,-,TRBJ2-5,16
CASSQGWSGKTKNIQYF,TGTGCCAGCAGCCAAGGATGGAGCGGGAAAACGAAAAACATTCAGTACTTC,TRBV3-1/TRBV3-2,-,TRBD2,TRBJ2-4,17
CASSFEGASTDTQYF,TGCGCCAGCAGCTTTGAGGGGGCGAGCACAGATACGCAGTATTTT,TRBV5-1,-,TRBD1,TRBJ2-3,15
CAWSVGGRTEAFF,TGTGCCTGGAGTGTAGGCGGGAGGACTGAAGCTTTCTTT,TRBV30,-,-,TRBJ1-1,13
CASSLGGLFSYEQYF,TGTGCCAGCAGTTTAGGCGGACTCTTCTCCTACGAGCAGTACTTC,TRBV28,-,-,TRBJ2-7,15
CASSLGTSGGADTQYF,TGTGCTAGCAGCTTAGGGACCAGCGGGGGGGCAGATACGCAGTATTTT,TRBV7-7,-,TRBD2,TRBJ2-3,16
CASSPGQGVWQPQHF,TGTGCCAGCAGTCCAGGACAGGGAGTATGGCAGCCCCAGCATTTT,TRBV11-2,-,TRBD1,TRBJ1-5,15
CASSLAGTGDEQFF,TGTGCCAGCAGCTTAGCGGGGACAGGGGATGAGCAGTTCTTC,TRBV7-2,-,TRBD1,TRBJ2-1,14
CASSQDRGRGGLRGNTIYF,TGCGCCAGCAGCCAAGATCGAGGTAGGGGGGGCCTTCGTGGAAACACCATATATTTT,TRBV4-3,-,-,TRBJ1-3,19
CAWDGEGEVNTGELFF,TGTGCCTGGGACGGGGAGGGCGAGGTTAACACCGGGGAGCTGTTTTTT,TRBV30,-,TRBD2,TRBJ2-2,16
CASSYLTTNTGELFF,TGTGCCAGCAGTTACCTGACTACGAACACCGGGGAGCTGTTTTTT,TRBV6-5,-,-,TRBJ2-2,15
CASSEWEGNRGNTIYF,TGTGCCAGCAGTGAATGGGAGGGAAATCGTGGAAACACCATATATTTT,TRBV25-1,-,-,TRBJ1-3,16
CASSSGTTDNEQFF,TGTGCCAGCAGCTCCGGGACTACCGACAATGAGCAGTTCTTC,TRBV13,-,TRBD2,TRBJ2-1,14
CASSQDRSSYGYTF,TGTGCCAGCAGCCAAGACAGGTCCAGCTATGGCTACACCTTC,TRBV14,-,-,TRBJ1-2,14
CASSLGISGSSTDTQYF,TGTGCCAGCAGCTTAGGAATTAGCGGGTCCAGCACAGATACGCAGTATTTT,TRBV7-9,few,TRBD2,TRBJ2-3,17
CASTTRGRAEAFF,TGTGCCAGCACAACCCGGGGGAGGGCTGAAGCTTTCTTT,TRBV7-9,-,-,TRBJ1-1,13